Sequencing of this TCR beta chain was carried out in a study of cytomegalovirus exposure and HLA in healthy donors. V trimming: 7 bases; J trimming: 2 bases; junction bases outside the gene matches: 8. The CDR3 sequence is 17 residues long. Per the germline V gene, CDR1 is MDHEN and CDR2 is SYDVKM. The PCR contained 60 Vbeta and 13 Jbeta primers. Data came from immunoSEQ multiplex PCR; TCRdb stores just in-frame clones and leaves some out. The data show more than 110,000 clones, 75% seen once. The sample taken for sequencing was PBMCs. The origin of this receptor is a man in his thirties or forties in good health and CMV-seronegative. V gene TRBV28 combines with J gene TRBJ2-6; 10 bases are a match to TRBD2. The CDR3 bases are TGTGCCAGCAACACTCTAGCGGGAGTCCCTGGGGCCAACGTCCTGACTTTC. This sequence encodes CASNTLAGVPGANVLTF.